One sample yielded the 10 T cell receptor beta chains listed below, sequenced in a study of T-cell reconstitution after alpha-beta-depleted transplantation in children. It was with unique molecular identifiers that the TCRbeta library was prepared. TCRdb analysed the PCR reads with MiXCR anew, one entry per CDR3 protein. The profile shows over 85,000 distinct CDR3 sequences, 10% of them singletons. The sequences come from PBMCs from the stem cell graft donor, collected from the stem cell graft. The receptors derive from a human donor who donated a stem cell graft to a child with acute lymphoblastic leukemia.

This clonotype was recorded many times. The CDR3 sequence is CASPGRAGTEAFF. CDR3 nucleotide sequence: TGTGCCAGTCCGGGCAGGGCGGGGACTGAAGCTTTCTTT. The chain carries TRBV19 and TRBJ1-1, with a tentative D call TRBD1 (5 bases). The CDR3 has 13 residues. CDR1 and CDR2 (germline): LNHDA, SQIVND (reference sequence). V was pared by 8 bases and J by 5 bases, with 15 bases between. Variable domain in full (rest from reference TRBV19 and TRBJ1-1): DGGITQSPKYLFRKEGQNVTLSCEQNLNHDAMYWYRQDPGQGLRLIYYSQIVNDFQKGDIAEGYSVSREKKESFPLTVTSAQKNPTAFYLCASPGRAGTEAFFGQGTRLTVV.

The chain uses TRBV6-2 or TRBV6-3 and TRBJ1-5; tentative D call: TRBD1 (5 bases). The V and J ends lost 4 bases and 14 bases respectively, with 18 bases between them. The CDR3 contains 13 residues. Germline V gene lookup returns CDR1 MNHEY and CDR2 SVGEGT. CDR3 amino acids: CASSWGMRGDKHF. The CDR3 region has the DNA TGTGCCAGCAGTTGGGGGATGAGGGGAGACAAGCATTTT.

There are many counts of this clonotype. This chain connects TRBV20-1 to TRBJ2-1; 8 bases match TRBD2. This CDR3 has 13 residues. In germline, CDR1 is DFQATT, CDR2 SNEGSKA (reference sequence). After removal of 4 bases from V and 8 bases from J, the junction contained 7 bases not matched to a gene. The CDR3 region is CSATIAGNDEQFF. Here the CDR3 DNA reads TGCAGTGCTACTATAGCGGGAAACGATGAGCAGTTCTTC.

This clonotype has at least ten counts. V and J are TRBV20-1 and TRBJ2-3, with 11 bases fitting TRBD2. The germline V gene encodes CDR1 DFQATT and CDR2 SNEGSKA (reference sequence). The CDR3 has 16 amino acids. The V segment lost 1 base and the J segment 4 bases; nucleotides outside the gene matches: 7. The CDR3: CSARGPPSGRSDTQYF. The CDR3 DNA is TGCAGTGCTAGAGGCCCCCCTAGCGGGAGGTCAGATACGCAGTATTTT.

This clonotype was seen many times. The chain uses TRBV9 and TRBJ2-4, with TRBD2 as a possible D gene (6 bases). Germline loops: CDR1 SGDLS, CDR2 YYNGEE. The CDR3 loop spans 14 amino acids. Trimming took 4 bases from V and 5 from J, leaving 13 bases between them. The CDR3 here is CASSSRGSQNIQYF. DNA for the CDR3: TGTGCCAGCAGCTCCCGGGGGTCCCAAAACATTCAGTACTTC. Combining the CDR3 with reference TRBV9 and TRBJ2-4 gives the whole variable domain DSGVTQTPKHLITATGQRVTLRCSPRSGDLSVYWYQQSLDQGLQFLIQYYNGEERAKGNILERFSAQQFPDLHSELNLSSLELGDSALYFCASSSRGSQNIQYFGAGTRLSVL.

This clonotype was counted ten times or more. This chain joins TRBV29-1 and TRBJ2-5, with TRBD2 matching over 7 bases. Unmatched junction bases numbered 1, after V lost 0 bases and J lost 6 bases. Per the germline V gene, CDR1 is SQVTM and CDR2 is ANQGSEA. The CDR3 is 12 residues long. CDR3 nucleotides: TGCAGCGTTGAAGACGGGACTAAGACCCAGTACTTC. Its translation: CSVEDGTKTQYF.

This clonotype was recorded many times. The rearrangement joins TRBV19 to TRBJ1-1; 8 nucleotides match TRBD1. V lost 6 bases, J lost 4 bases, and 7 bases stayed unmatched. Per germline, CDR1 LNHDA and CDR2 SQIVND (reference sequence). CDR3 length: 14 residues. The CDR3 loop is CASRADRVGTEAFF. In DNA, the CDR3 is TGTGCCAGTAGGGCGGACAGGGTAGGCACTGAAGCTTTCTTT.

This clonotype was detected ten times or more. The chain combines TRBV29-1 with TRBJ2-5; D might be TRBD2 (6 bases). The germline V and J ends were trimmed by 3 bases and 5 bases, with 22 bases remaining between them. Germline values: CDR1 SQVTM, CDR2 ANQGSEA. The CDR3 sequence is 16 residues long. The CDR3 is CSVDGQGGGVRETQYF. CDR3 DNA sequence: TGCAGCGTTGATGGGCAGGGTGGAGGGGTCAGGGAGACCCAGTACTTC.

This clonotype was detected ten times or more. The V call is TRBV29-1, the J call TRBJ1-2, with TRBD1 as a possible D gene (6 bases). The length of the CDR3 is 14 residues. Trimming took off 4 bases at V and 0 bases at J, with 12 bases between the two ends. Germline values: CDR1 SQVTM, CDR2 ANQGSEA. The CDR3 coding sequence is TGCAGCGTTGGAAGACAGGTGGCTAACTATGGCTACACCTTC. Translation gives CSVGRQVANYGYTF. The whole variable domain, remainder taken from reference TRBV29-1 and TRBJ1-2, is SAVISQKPSRDICQRGTSLTIQCQVDSQVTMMFWYRQQPGQSLTLIATANQGSEATYESGFVIDKFPISRPNLTFSTLTVSNMSPEDSSIYLCSVGRQVANYGYTFGSGTRLTVV.

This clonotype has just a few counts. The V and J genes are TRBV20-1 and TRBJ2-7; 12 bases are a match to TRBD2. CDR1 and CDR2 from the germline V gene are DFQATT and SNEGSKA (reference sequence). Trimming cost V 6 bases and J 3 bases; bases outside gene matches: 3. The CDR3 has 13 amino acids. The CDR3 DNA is TGCAGTGCCGGGACTAGCGGGTACTACGAGCAGTACTTC. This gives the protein CSAGTSGYYEQYF.